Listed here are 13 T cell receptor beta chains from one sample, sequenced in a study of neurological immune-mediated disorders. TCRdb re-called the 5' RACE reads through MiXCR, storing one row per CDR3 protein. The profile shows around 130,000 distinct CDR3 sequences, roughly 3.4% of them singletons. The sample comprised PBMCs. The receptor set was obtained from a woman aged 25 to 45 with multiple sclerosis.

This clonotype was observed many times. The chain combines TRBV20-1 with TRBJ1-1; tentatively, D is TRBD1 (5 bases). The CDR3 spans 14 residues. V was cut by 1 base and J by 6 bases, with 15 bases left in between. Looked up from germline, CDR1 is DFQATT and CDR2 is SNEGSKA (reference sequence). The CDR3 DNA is TGCAGTGCTAGAGTAAGGCAGGGTCTTTCTGAAGCTTTCTTT. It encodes CSARVRQGLSEAFF.

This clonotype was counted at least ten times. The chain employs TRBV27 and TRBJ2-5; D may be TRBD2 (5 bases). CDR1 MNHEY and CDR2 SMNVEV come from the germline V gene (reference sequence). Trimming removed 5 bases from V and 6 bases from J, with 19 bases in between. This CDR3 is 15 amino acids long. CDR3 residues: CASSGSSSGLKTQYF. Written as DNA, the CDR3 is TGTGCCAGCAGTGGGTCTAGCTCCGGGTTGAAGACCCAGTACTTC.

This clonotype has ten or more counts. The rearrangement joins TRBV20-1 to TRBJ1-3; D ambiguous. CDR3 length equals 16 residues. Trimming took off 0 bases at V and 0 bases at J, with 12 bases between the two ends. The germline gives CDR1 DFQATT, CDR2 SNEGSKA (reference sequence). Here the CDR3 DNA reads TGCAGTGCTAGAGATCCCAGGCCCGTCTCTGGAAACACCATATATTTT. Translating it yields CSARDPRPVSGNTIYF.

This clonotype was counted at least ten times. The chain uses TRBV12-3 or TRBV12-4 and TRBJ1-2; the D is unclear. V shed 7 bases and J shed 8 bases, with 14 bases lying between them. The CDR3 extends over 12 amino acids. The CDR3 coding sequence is TGTGCCAGCAACACACGGAGAGGCGGCTACACCTTC. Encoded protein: CASNTRRGGYTF.

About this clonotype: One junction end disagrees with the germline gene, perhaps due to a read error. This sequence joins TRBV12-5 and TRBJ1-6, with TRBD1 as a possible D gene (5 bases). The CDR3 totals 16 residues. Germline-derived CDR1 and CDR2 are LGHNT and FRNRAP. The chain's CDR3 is CASAPPGDTYNSPLHF. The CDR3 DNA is TGTGCTAGTGCCCCCCCGGGGGATACCTATAATTCACCCCTACACTTT.

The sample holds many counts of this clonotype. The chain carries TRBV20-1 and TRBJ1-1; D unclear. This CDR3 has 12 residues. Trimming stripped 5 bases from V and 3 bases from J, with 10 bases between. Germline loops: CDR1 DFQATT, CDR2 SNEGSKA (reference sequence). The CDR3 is CSAAVADTEAFF. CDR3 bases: TGCAGTGCTGCGGTGGCCGACACTGAAGCTTTCTTT.

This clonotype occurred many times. CDR3 in DNA: TGTGCCAGCAGTGACGGAGGCAAGAAAACTGAAGCTTTCTTT. Amino acid sequence: CASSDGGKKTEAFF. The V gene is TRBV25-1, the J gene TRBJ1-1; D gene uncertain. Germline lookup yields CDR1 MGHDK and CDR2 SYGVNS. The CDR3 contains 14 residues. V dropped 3 bases and J dropped 5 bases, with 13 bases sitting between them.

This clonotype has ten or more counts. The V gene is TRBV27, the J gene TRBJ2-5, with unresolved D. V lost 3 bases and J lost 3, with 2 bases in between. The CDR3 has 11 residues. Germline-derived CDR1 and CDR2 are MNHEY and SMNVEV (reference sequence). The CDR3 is CASSFKETQYF. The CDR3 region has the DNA TGTGCCAGCAGTTTCAAAGAGACCCAGTACTTC.

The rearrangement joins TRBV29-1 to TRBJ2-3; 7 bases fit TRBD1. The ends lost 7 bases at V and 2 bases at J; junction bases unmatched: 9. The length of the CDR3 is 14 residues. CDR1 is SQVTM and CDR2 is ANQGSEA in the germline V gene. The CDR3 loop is CSALTGVITDTQYF. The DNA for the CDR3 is TGCAGCGCTCTAACAGGGGTCATCACAGATACGCAGTATTTT.

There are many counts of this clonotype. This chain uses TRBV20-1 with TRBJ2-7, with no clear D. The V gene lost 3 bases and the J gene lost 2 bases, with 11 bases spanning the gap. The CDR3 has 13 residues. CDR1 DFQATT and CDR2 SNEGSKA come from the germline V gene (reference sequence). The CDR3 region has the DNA TGCAGTGCTAGGGGCGACGGAACCTACGAGCAGTACTTC. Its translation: CSARGDGTYEQYF.

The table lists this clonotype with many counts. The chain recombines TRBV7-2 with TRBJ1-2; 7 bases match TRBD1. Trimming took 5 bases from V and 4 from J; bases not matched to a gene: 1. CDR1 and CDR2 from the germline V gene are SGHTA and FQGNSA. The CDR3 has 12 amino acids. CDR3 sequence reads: CASSRTGYGYTF. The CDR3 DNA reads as TGTGCCAGCAGCCGGACAGGCTATGGCTACACCTTC.

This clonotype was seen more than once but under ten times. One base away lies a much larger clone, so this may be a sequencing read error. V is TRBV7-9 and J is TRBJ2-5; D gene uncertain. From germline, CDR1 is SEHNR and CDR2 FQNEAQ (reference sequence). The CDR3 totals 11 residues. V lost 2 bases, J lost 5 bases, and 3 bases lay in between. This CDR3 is CASSLFETQYF. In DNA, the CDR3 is TGTGCCAGCAGCTTATTTGAGACCCAGTACTTC. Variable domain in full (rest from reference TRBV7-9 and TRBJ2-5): DTGVSQNPRHKITKRGQNVTFRCDPISEHNRLYWYRQTLGQGPEFLTYFQNEAQLEKSRLLSDRFSAERPKGSFSTLEIQRTEQGDSAMYLCASSLFETQYFGPGTRLLVL.

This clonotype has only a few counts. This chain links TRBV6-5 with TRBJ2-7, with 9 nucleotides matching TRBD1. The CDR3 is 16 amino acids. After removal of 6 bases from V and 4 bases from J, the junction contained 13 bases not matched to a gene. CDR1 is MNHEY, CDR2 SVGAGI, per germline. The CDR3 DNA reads TGTGCCAGCAGCGGACAAGGACAGGGGAATTTATACGAGCAGTACTTC. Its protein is CASSGQGQGNLYEQYF.